Listed below are T cell receptor beta chains from one sample, sequenced in a study of control samples from healthy donors and cancer patients. Profiling relied on immunoSEQ multiplex PCR, and the TCRdb table lists in-frame clones only, not all of them. The repertoire holds around 70,000 clones, about nine tenths seen once, with over 9% in the top ten. Material for sequencing was PBMCs. The receptors were gathered from a woman aged 50 to 60 with colorectal cancer. Both conserved end residues are part of each CDR3. D genes are given only for firm matches. The size of a clone is reported for some rows only, either as once, few or many, or as a class for expanded clones.

clone size: NA
J gene: TRBJ1-5
V gene: TRBV6-1
D gene: NA
CDR3 DNA: TGTGCCAGCAGTGAAACGGTCTATAGCAATCAGCCCCAGCATTTT
CDR3 protein: CASSETVYSNQPQHF

clone size: NA
J gene: TRBJ1-2
V gene: TRBV5-4
D gene: NA
CDR3 DNA: TGTGCCAGCAGCCGCGAAGAGTATGGCTACACCTTC
CDR3 protein: CASSREEYGYTF

clone size: NA
J gene: TRBJ1-1
V gene: TRBV27
D gene: NA
CDR3 DNA: TGTGCCAGCAGTTTGAGGCGAGGGGCCACTGAAGCTTTCTTT
CDR3 protein: CASSLRRGATEAFF

clone size: NA
J gene: TRBJ1-2
V gene: TRBV7-2
D gene: NA
CDR3 DNA: TGTGCCAGCAGTTCCGGGAACTATGGCTACACCTTC
CDR3 protein: CASSSGNYGYTF

clone size: NA
J gene: TRBJ2-5
V gene: TRBV6-2/TRBV6-3
D gene: TRBD2
CDR3 DNA: TGTGCCAGCAGTCAGACTAGCGGGGGGGCCCAGACCCAGTACTTC
CDR3 protein: CASSQTSGGAQTQYF

clone size: once
J gene: TRBJ1-1
V gene: TRBV27
D gene: TRBD1
CDR3 DNA: TGTGCCAGCAGTCCCAACAGGGGGCAATGGAGAAACACTGAAGCTTTCTTT
CDR3 protein: CASSPNRGQWRNTEAFF

clone size: NA
J gene: TRBJ2-2
V gene: TRBV14
D gene: TRBD1
CDR3 DNA: TGTGCCAGCGCCACTTATCCGGGACAGGGATTCACCGGGGAGCTGTTTTTT
CDR3 protein: CASATYPGQGFTGELFF

clone size: few
J gene: TRBJ1-1
V gene: TRBV10-1
D gene: NA
CDR3 DNA: TGCGCCAGCGCCCCCGGGGGGAACACTGAAGCTTTCTTT
CDR3 protein: CASAPGGNTEAFF

clone size: NA
J gene: TRBJ1-2
V gene: TRBV30
D gene: NA
CDR3 DNA: TGTGCCTGGAGTGTACCTGGACCGATTTATGGCTACACCTTC
CDR3 protein: CAWSVPGPIYGYTF

clone size: NA
J gene: TRBJ1-1
V gene: TRBV25-1
D gene: NA
CDR3 DNA: TGTGCCAGCAGTGTTCCGGGCATCACTGAAGCTTTCTTT
CDR3 protein: CASSVPGITEAFF

clone size: NA
J gene: TRBJ1-1
V gene: TRBV2
D gene: NA
CDR3 DNA: TGTGCCAGCAGCGGAGGCCTTCAGGCCACTGAAGCTTTCTTT
CDR3 protein: CASSGGLQATEAFF

clone size: NA
J gene: TRBJ2-3
V gene: TRBV5-1
D gene: NA
CDR3 DNA: TGCGCCAGCAGGTTAAATCTAGGGCCAGATACGCAGTATTTT
CDR3 protein: CASRLNLGPDTQYF

clone size: NA
J gene: TRBJ2-3
V gene: TRBV7-8
D gene: TRBD2
CDR3 DNA: TGTGCCAGCAGCTCCCTCGCCGGCGGGGGGCGAAGCACAGATACGCAGTATTTT
CDR3 protein: CASSSLAGGGRSTDTQYF

clone size: once
J gene: TRBJ2-1
V gene: TRBV12-5
D gene: NA
CDR3 DNA: TGTGCTAGTTCTAACGAGGGACCGATGAACTACAATGAGCAGTTCTTC
CDR3 protein: CASSNEGPMNYNEQFF

clone size: NA
J gene: TRBJ2-3
V gene: TRBV5-1
D gene: NA
CDR3 DNA: TGCGCCAGCAGCTTTCTGGGCCCCTGGGGCACAGATACGCAGTATTTT
CDR3 protein: CASSFLGPWGTDTQYF

clone size: NA
J gene: TRBJ2-1
V gene: TRBV11-3
D gene: NA
CDR3 DNA: TGTGCCAGCAGCTTTAGCGGGACAGGCTGGAATGAGCAGTTCTTC
CDR3 protein: CASSFSGTGWNEQFF

clone size: NA
J gene: TRBJ2-6
V gene: TRBV6-4
D gene: TRBD1
CDR3 DNA: TGTGCCAGCAGTGTAAATGGGGGACAGCTCCTCTCTGGGGCCAACGTCCTGACTTTC
CDR3 protein: CASSVNGGQLLSGANVLTF

clone size: NA
J gene: TRBJ2-4
V gene: TRBV6-5
D gene: NA
CDR3 DNA: TGTGCCAGCAGCCCGACGGGACGTGCGGGGAACATTCAGTACTTC
CDR3 protein: CASSPTGRAGNIQYF

clone size: once
J gene: TRBJ2-2
V gene: TRBV2
D gene: NA
CDR3 DNA: TGTGCCAGCATGCTGACCCCGAACACCGGGGAGCTGTTTTTT
CDR3 protein: CASMLTPNTGELFF

clone size: NA
J gene: TRBJ2-6
V gene: TRBV28
D gene: NA
CDR3 DNA: TGTGCCAGCAGTTTACGGGCTCTGGCCAACGTCCTGACTTTC
CDR3 protein: CASSLRALANVLTF

clone size: NA
J gene: TRBJ1-2
V gene: TRBV2
D gene: NA
CDR3 DNA: TGTGCCAGCAGTGACTATGGCTATGGCTACACCTTC
CDR3 protein: CASSDYGYGYTF

clone size: NA
J gene: TRBJ2-3
V gene: TRBV6-2/TRBV6-3
D gene: NA
CDR3 DNA: TGTGCCAGCAGCCCCTCTCACTGGGAATCGGATACGCAGTATTTT
CDR3 protein: CASSPSHWESDTQYF

clone size: NA
J gene: TRBJ1-4
V gene: TRBV27
D gene: TRBD1
CDR3 DNA: TGTGCCAGCAGACGGGACAGACGTAATGAAAAACTGTTTTTT
CDR3 protein: CASRRDRRNEKLFF

clone size: once
J gene: TRBJ1-2
V gene: TRBV28
D gene: TRBD1
CDR3 DNA: TGTGCCAGCGAGCTTAATACAGGGGGACTGGGCTATGGCTACACCTTC
CDR3 protein: CASELNTGGLGYGYTF

clone size: NA
J gene: TRBJ1-2
V gene: TRBV18
D gene: NA
CDR3 DNA: TGTGCCAGCTCACCACCGGGACAAGTTATCTATGGCTACACCTTC
CDR3 protein: CASSPPGQVIYGYTF

clone size: NA
J gene: TRBJ2-3
V gene: TRBV19
D gene: TRBD1
CDR3 DNA: TGTGCCAGTAGTATCCCCGGACAGGGTGTAGCAGATACGCAGTATTTT
CDR3 protein: CASSIPGQGVADTQYF

clone size: NA
J gene: TRBJ1-1
V gene: TRBV5-5
D gene: NA
CDR3 DNA: TGTGCCAGCAGCTTAAGGGGGATTGAAGCTTTCTTT
CDR3 protein: CASSLRGIEAFF

clone size: NA
J gene: TRBJ2-2
V gene: TRBV3-1/TRBV3-2
D gene: NA
CDR3 DNA: TGTGCCAGCAGTCAGAGCACCGGGGAGCTGTTTTTT
CDR3 protein: CASSQSTGELFF

clone size: NA
J gene: TRBJ2-3
V gene: TRBV7-2
D gene: NA
CDR3 DNA: TGTGCCAGCAGCGAAGAATCCGGCAGGAATACGCAGTATTTT
CDR3 protein: CASSEESGRNTQYF

clone size: NA
J gene: TRBJ2-2
V gene: TRBV7-8
D gene: TRBD1
CDR3 DNA: TGTGCCAGCAGCTTACGGGACAGTAACACCGGGGAGCTGTTTTTT
CDR3 protein: CASSLRDSNTGELFF

clone size: NA
J gene: TRBJ1-3
V gene: TRBV7-9
D gene: NA
CDR3 DNA: TGTGCCAGCAGCTTAGAGGGGTGGGGAAACACCATATATTTT
CDR3 protein: CASSLEGWGNTIYF

clone size: NA
J gene: TRBJ2-1
V gene: TRBV24-1
D gene: TRBD1
CDR3 DNA: TGTGCCACCAGTGATTCCCCGGGACAGGGAGATGAGCAGTTCTTC
CDR3 protein: CATSDSPGQGDEQFF

clone size: NA
J gene: TRBJ1-1
V gene: TRBV19
D gene: NA
CDR3 DNA: TGTGCCAGTAGCCCCAACAGGCCCATGAACACTGAAGCTTTCTTT
CDR3 protein: CASSPNRPMNTEAFF

clone size: NA
J gene: TRBJ1-6
V gene: TRBV19
D gene: NA
CDR3 DNA: TGTGCCAGTAGTACGGGGACGGGAGGTTCACCCCTCCACTTT
CDR3 protein: CASSTGTGGSPLHF

clone size: NA
J gene: TRBJ1-5
V gene: TRBV28
D gene: NA
CDR3 DNA: TGTGCCAGCACCTCTAGCAATCAGCCCCAGCATTTT
CDR3 protein: CASTSSNQPQHF

clone size: NA
J gene: TRBJ1-2
V gene: TRBV5-1
D gene: TRBD1
CDR3 DNA: TGCGCCAGCAGCACACGGACAGGGACGGGGTATGGCTACACCTTC
CDR3 protein: CASSTRTGTGYGYTF

clone size: NA
J gene: TRBJ1-5
V gene: TRBV7-2
D gene: NA
CDR3 DNA: TGTGCCAGCAGCCCCTGGGCCGGGAACGATCAGCCCCAGCATTTT
CDR3 protein: CASSPWAGNDQPQHF

clone size: NA
J gene: TRBJ1-2
V gene: TRBV5-8
D gene: TRBD1
CDR3 DNA: TGTGCCAGCAGCTGGGGACAGGGTCGTAGCGGCTACACCTTC
CDR3 protein: CASSWGQGRSGYTF

clone size: NA
J gene: TRBJ1-1
V gene: TRBV5-1
D gene: TRBD1
CDR3 DNA: TGCGCCAGCAGCTTGCATACAGGGGCCACTGAAGCTTTCTTT
CDR3 protein: CASSLHTGATEAFF

clone size: NA
J gene: TRBJ2-3
V gene: TRBV4-1
D gene: TRBD1
CDR3 DNA: TGCGCCAGCAGCCGAGAAGGACAGGGCCAGGGGGATACGCAGTATTTT
CDR3 protein: CASSREGQGQGDTQYF

clone size: NA
J gene: TRBJ2-3
V gene: TRBV7-8
D gene: TRBD2
CDR3 DNA: TGTGCCAGCAGCTCCCGGACTAGCGGGCAAACAGATACGCAGTATTTT
CDR3 protein: CASSSRTSGQTDTQYF

clone size: NA
J gene: TRBJ1-1
V gene: TRBV5-6
D gene: NA
CDR3 DNA: TGTGCCAGCAGCTTGGGGGGGGCCGTGAACACTGAAGCTTTCTTT
CDR3 protein: CASSLGGAVNTEAFF

clone size: NA
J gene: TRBJ1-1
V gene: TRBV5-1
D gene: TRBD1
CDR3 DNA: TGCGCCAGCAGCACCGGACAGGGCTTGAACACTGAAGCTTTCTTT
CDR3 protein: CASSTGQGLNTEAFF

clone size: NA
J gene: TRBJ2-1
V gene: TRBV4-3
D gene: TRBD1
CDR3 DNA: TGCGCCAGCAGCCAAGACGCCGCGACAGGGCAGCTACCGAGCTCCTACAATGAGCAGTTCTTC
CDR3 protein: CASSQDAATGQLPSSYNEQFF

clone size: NA
J gene: TRBJ2-1
V gene: TRBV4-1
D gene: NA
CDR3 DNA: TGCGCCAGCAGCCAACTCCGGTTAGGCGATGAGCAGTTCTTC
CDR3 protein: CASSQLRLGDEQFF

clone size: NA
J gene: TRBJ2-1
V gene: TRBV5-1
D gene: NA
CDR3 DNA: TGCGCCAGCAGCTTGGGGGACCTCCTCTACAATGAGCAGTTCTTC
CDR3 protein: CASSLGDLLYNEQFF

clone size: NA
J gene: TRBJ2-5
V gene: TRBV19
D gene: NA
CDR3 DNA: TGTGCCACCAGACAAAGGGGGGGCCAAGAGACCCAGTACTTC
CDR3 protein: CATRQRGGQETQYF

clone size: few
J gene: TRBJ1-5
V gene: TRBV27
D gene: NA
CDR3 DNA: TGTGCCAGCAGTTTTGTAGGGGCGAATCAGCCCCAGCATTTT
CDR3 protein: CASSFVGANQPQHF

clone size: NA
J gene: TRBJ2-1
V gene: TRBV10-2
D gene: TRBD1
CDR3 DNA: TGCGCCAGCAGTGTCGGACAGGGTCGCAACAATGAGCAGTTCTTC
CDR3 protein: CASSVGQGRNNEQFF

clone size: NA
J gene: TRBJ2-1
V gene: TRBV28
D gene: NA
CDR3 DNA: TGTGCCAGCAGTTTAGAGCTGGATGAGCAGTTCTTC
CDR3 protein: CASSLELDEQFF